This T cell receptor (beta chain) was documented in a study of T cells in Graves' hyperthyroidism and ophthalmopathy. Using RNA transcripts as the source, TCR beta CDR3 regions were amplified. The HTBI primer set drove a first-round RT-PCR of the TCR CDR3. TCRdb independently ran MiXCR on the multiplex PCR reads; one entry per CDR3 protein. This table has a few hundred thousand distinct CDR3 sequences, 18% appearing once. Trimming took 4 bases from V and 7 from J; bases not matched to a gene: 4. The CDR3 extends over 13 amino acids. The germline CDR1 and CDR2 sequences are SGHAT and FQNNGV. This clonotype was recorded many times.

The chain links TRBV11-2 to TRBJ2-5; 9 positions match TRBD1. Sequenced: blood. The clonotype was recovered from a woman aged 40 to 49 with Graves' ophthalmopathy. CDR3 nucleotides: TGTGCCAGCAGCTGGACAGGGGACGGGACCCAGTACTTC. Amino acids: CASSWTGDGTQYF.